This TCR beta chain was obtained from a study of blood T cell repertoires in COVID-19. Original methodology: Counts of nucleated cells, estimated from reference gene primer amplification, were obtained. Measured with immunoSEQ multiplex PCR; TCRdb has only the in-frame clones, and not every one. V and J calls and clone size are as listed in that table; D and trimming were resolved from the DNA. The data hold 150,000 to 200,000 clones, with just under 85% observed a single time. This clone is a singleton in its sample. Per the germline V gene, CDR1 is SGHTA and CDR2 is FQGNSA. The ends were cut back, 2 bases at V and 3 bases at J, with 10 bases in the middle. The CDR3 runs 14 residues.

Sequenced material: peripheral blood. This receptor was obtained from a man in his forties who had recovered from COVID-19. The chain combines TRBV7-2 with TRBJ2-5; unclear D gene. Here the CDR3 reads CASSLNGLKETQYF. DNA for the CDR3: TGTGCCAGCAGCTTAAATGGCCTTAAAGAGACCCAGTACTTC. Drawing the rest from reference TRBV7-2 and TRBJ2-5, the complete variable domain is GAGVSQSPSNKVTEKGKDVELRCDPISGHTALYWYRQSLGQGLEFLIYFQGNSAPDKSGLPSDRFSAERTGGSVSTLTIQRTQQEDSAVYLCASSLNGLKETQYFGPGTRLLVL.